The T cell receptor beta chain under discussion was sequenced for a study of regulatory T cells in long-lasting Graves disease. This sample's time point: newly diagnosed GD, antithyroid drugs for less than 3 months. Preparation of the TCR library used RNA extracted from PBMCs. According to the study, TCR beta libraries were built with iRepertoire HTBI primers and CDR3-region Arm-PCR. Authors' analysis steps: The samples yielded about 60 TRBV and some 15 TRBJ segments. TCRdb re-derived calls from the multiplex PCR reads in MiXCR, one entry per CDR3 protein. The V and J calls shown here were made by TCRdb, not taken from the authors' results. The table has approximately 490,000 distinct CDR3 sequences, under 20% seen once. Germline lookup yields CDR1 ENHRY and CDR2 SYGVKD. CDR3 size: 13 residues. The V end lost 4 bases, the J end lost 5 bases, and 12 bases lay between the germline ends. These data were also reused for a study on T cells in Graves' hyperthyroidism and ophthalmopathy.

The input for sequencing was peripheral blood mononuclear cells (PBMCs), taken at new diagnosis, from a patient treated with antithyroid drugs. The sequence derives from a man aged 40-55 years with Graves disease. J is TRBJ2-7 and V is TRBV10-3; D is unresolved. The CDR3, as DNA: TGTGCCATCAGTGCTCAGCCCAACGACGAGCAGTACTTC. It specifies CAISAQPNDEQYF.